This T cell receptor (beta chain) appears in the sequencing data of a study of T cells in narcolepsy. This clone has only one observation. The antigen remains unidentified. The germline gives CDR1 GTSNPN, CDR2 SVGIG (reference sequence). Trimming shortened V by 1 base and J by 3 bases, and 10 bases separated the two germline ends. The CDR3 is 13 amino acids. TCRdb keeps only in-frame clones here, not all; method: immunoSEQ multiplex PCR. Among fewer than 25,000 clones listed, 65% to 90% were seen once. General study findings and limits: No autoreactive T cell clone sequences appeared in some memory CD4+ repertoires.

The genes are TRBV30 and TRBJ2-7; D is perhaps TRBD1 (5 bases). The sequence came from a human donor in good health. Sample: memory (CD45RA-) CD4+ T cells from blood. In nucleotides, the CDR3 is TGTGCCTGGAGTGGACAGATTGACTACGAGCAGTACTTC. It yields the protein CAWSGQIDYEQYF. The whole variable domain, remainder taken from reference TRBV30 and TRBJ2-7, is SQTIHQWPATLVQPVGSPLSLECTVEGTSNPNLYWYRQAAGRGLQLLFYSVGIGQISSEVPQNLSASRPQDRQFILSSKKLLLSDSGFYLCAWSGQIDYEQYFGPGTRLTVT.